These 22 T cell receptor beta chains were all obtained from the same sample, sequenced in a study of T cell responses to AZD1222 COVID-19 vaccine. The assay was immunoSEQ multiplex PCR, and TCRdb's table has in-frame clones only and misses some. The table shows 140,000 to 150,000 clones, with under 95% occurring only once. The material was peripheral blood, obtained on day 0 of MenACWY control vaccination. The receptors stem from an adult in good health.

The genes are TRBV6-5 and TRBJ1-2; 8 bases match TRBD1. Germline CDR1 MNHEY, CDR2 SVGAGI. The CDR3 totals 15 residues. Trimming at V came to 6 bases and at J to 7 bases, leaving 13 bases not matched to a gene. The CDR3 coding sequence is TGTGCCAGCAGGCAGGGGGCGATAGGTCAGTCTGGCTACACCTTC. Translated, it gives CASRQGAIGQSGYTF.

This clone was detected only a few times. The rearrangement links TRBV6-1 to TRBJ2-2; possible D gene TRBD1, 6 bases. V lost 3 bases, J lost 6 bases, and 11 bases lay in between. CDR1 is MNHNS and CDR2 is SASEGT in the germline V gene. The CDR3 sequence is 14 residues long. This CDR3 is CASSEGQMPGELFF. In nucleotides, the CDR3 is TGTGCCAGCAGTGAGGGACAAATGCCCGGGGAGCTGTTTTTT.

The V gene is TRBV7-9, the J gene TRBJ1-6, with TRBD1 matching over 8 bases. Germline loops: CDR1 SEHNR, CDR2 FQNEAQ (reference sequence). V trimming: 1 base; J trimming: 10 bases; junction bases outside the gene matches: 6. The CDR3 spans 15 residues. CDR3 loop: CASSLGTGPGSPLHF. CDR3 sequence (DNA): TGTGCCAGCAGCTTAGGGACAGGGCCTGGGTCACCCCTCCACTTT. Supplemented by reference TRBV7-9 and TRBJ1-6, the full variable domain reads DTGVSQNPRHKITKRGQNVTFRCDPISEHNRLYWYRQTLGQGPEFLTYFQNEAQLEKSRLLSDRFSAERPKGSFSTLEIQRTEQGDSAMYLCASSLGTGPGSPLHFGNGTRLTVT.

This rearrangement joins TRBV19 to TRBJ2-2, with a weak D call TRBD2 (5 bases). The CDR3 contains 15 residues. Germline CDR1 reads LNHDA; CDR2 reads SQIVND (reference sequence). The ends were cut back, 7 bases at V and 2 bases at J, with 14 bases in the middle. Here the CDR3 reads CASTPGSSNTGELFF. DNA for the CDR3: TGTGCCAGTACCCCGGGGAGCAGCAACACCGGGGAGCTGTTTTTT.

The chain couples TRBV27 to TRBJ1-5; TRBD1 might be the D (5 bases). The CDR3 sequence is 14 residues long. The V gene's germline CDR1 is MNHEY and CDR2 SMNVEV (reference sequence). Trimming removed 10 bases at V and 2 bases at J, with 15 bases between. The CDR3 coding sequence is TGTGCCACTTCCTCAGGGAGAGGCAATCAGCCCCAGCATTTT. This codes for CATSSGRGNQPQHF.

This clone was picked up one time. The rearrangement uses TRBV28 and TRBJ2-7; no reliable D call. The CDR3 spans 13 residues. Germline V gives CDR1 MDHEN, CDR2 SYDVKM. V was pared by 7 bases and J by 5 bases, with 15 bases between. The CDR3 DNA sequence: TGTGCCAGCAAAGGGATGGGTCGGAACGAGCAGTACTTC. This codes for CASKGMGRNEQYF.

The CDR3 DNA follows: TGTGCCAGCAGTGCAGGGTCCGACACCGGGGAGCTGTTTTTT. This gives the protein CASSAGSDTGELFF. This chain joins TRBV6-4 and TRBJ2-2, with TRBD1 as a possible D gene (5 bases). Germline lookup yields CDR1 MRHNA and CDR2 SNTAGT. This CDR3 region has 14 residues. V was pared by 4 bases and J by 3 bases, with 9 bases between.

The chain has TRBV3-1 (or the pseudogene TRBV3-2) and TRBJ1-2; 7 bases agree with TRBD1. Losses at the gene ends were 4 bases for V and 6 bases for J; bases not matched to a gene: 11. CDR3 length equals 15 residues. The germline V gene has CDR1 LGHDT and CDR2 YNNKEL (reference sequence). This chain's CDR3 is CASSLKGAGGHGYTF. CDR3 coding DNA: TGTGCCAGCAGCCTAAAGGGGGCCGGAGGCCATGGCTACACCTTC.

V and J are TRBV7-2 and TRBJ2-7, with 11 nucleotides matching TRBD2. With V trimmed by 0 bases and J by 4 bases, 5 bases remained unmatched. CDR3 length equals 16 residues. Germline-derived CDR1 and CDR2 are SGHTA and FQGNSA. CDR3 in amino acids: CASSLAVAGGPYEQYF. The CDR3 nucleotides are TGTGCCAGCAGCTTAGCAGTAGCGGGAGGGCCGTACGAGCAGTACTTC.

The V and J genes are TRBV7-8 and TRBJ2-2, with a weak D call TRBD2 (5 bases). The CDR3 totals 14 residues. With 5 bases removed from V and 7 bases from J, the gap between germline ends came to 14 bases. Germline V CDR1 and CDR2: SGHVS, FQNEAQ. CDR3 DNA sequence: TGTGCCAGCAGCCCTTCTAGCTTTGGCGGGGAGCTGTTTTTT. Amino acids: CASSPSSFGGELFF.

The chain has TRBV5-1 and TRBJ2-2, with TRBD2 matching over 8 bases. The CDR3 spans 14 residues. Unmatched junction bases numbered 0, after V lost 5 bases and J lost 0 bases. CDR1 and CDR2 (germline): SGHRS, YFSETQ. CDR3 sequence (DNA): TGCGCCAGCAGGACTAGCGCGAACACCGGGGAGCTGTTTTTT. As protein: CASRTSANTGELFF.

V and J are TRBV19 and TRBJ1-6; D perhaps matches TRBD1 (5 bases). This CDR3 region has 14 residues. CDR1 is LNHDA, CDR2 SQIVND, per germline (reference sequence). Trimming took off 5 bases at V and 10 bases at J, with 15 bases between the two ends. CDR3 residues: CASSLGEIRSPLHF. CDR3 DNA sequence: TGTGCCAGTAGTTTAGGGGAAATTCGATCACCCCTCCACTTT.

The chain joins TRBV19 to TRBJ1-5; D unresolved. V shed 9 bases and J shed 2 bases, with 8 bases lying between them. CDR3 size: 12 residues. CDR1 is LNHDA, CDR2 SQIVND, per germline (reference sequence). DNA of the CDR3: TGTGCCAGCGGGGAGGGCAATCAGCCCCAGCATTTT. Translating it yields CASGEGNQPQHF.

This clone is a singleton in its sample. V is TRBV30 and J is TRBJ2-7; 8 bases agree with TRBD2. Per the germline V gene, CDR1 is GTSNPN and CDR2 is SVGIG (reference sequence). With 2 bases clipped from V and 1 base from J, the junction kept 1 base outside the gene matches. The CDR3 is 13 residues long. CDR3 region: CAWSRGGSYEQYF. As DNA, the CDR3 is TGTGCCTGGAGTCGGGGGGGGTCCTACGAGCAGTACTTC.

This chain joins TRBV28 and TRBJ2-1; 11 bases match TRBD2. The CDR3 contains 14 residues. V was pared by 8 bases and J by 6 bases, with 6 bases of the junction left unmatched. CDR1 is MDHEN, CDR2 SYDVKM, per germline. The CDR3 DNA reads as TGTGCCAGCGGGACTAGCGGATCGATCAATGAGCAGTTCTTC. Protein: CASGTSGSINEQFF.

This clone appeared a single time. This chain links TRBV6-5 with TRBJ1-4, with TRBD1 matching over 10 bases. The junction had 1 base not matched to a gene; V was cut back by 8 bases and J by 10 bases. CDR1 and CDR2 from the germline V gene are MNHEY and SVGAGI. The CDR3 is made up of 11 amino acids. The CDR3 region has the DNA TGTGCCAGCGGGGACAGGGGAAAACTGTTTTTT. It specifies CASGDRGKLFF.

V is TRBV6-6 and J is TRBJ2-3; either TRBD1 or TRBD2 may supply D (7 bases each). The length of the CDR3 is 16 residues. Germline V gene sequence: CDR1 MNHNY, CDR2 SVGAGI (reference sequence). The germline V and J ends were trimmed by 5 bases and 0 bases, with 15 bases remaining between them. CDR3 region: CASSPRGGLSTDTQYF. In DNA, the CDR3 is TGTGCCAGCAGTCCCAGGGGGGGGCTCAGCACAGATACGCAGTATTTT.

The chain is built from TRBV24-1 and TRBJ2-2; tentative D call: TRBD2 (6 bases). CDR1 KGHDR and CDR2 SFDVKD come from the germline V gene. V was pared by 3 bases and J by 6 bases, with 16 bases between. The CDR3 loop spans 16 amino acids. The CDR3 nucleotides are TGTGCCACCAGTGATGGTAACGGGGGAGTGTCCGGGGAGCTGTTTTTT. Its protein is CATSDGNGGVSGELFF.

This chain joins TRBV29-1 and TRBJ1-1; perhaps TRBD1 as D (5 bases). CDR1 is SQVTM, CDR2 ANQGSEA, per germline. Trimming shortened V by 6 bases and J by 8 bases, and 13 bases separated the two germline ends. The CDR3 has 11 residues. CDR3 region: CSVAGGREAFF. In DNA form, the CDR3 reads TGCAGCGTCGCCGGGGGTAGAGAAGCTTTCTTT.

This sequence joins TRBV7-3 and TRBJ1-1, with D possibly TRBD1 on 5 matching bases. Trimming removed 5 bases at V and 1 base at J, with 8 bases between. Germline CDR1 is SGHTA and CDR2 is FQGTGA. CDR3 length: 13 residues. This CDR3 reads CASSAGQNTEAFF. The DNA for the CDR3 is TGTGCCAGCAGCGCTGGACAGAACACTGAAGCTTTCTTT.

This chain links TRBV7-3 with TRBJ1-1; D may be TRBD1 (5 bases). With 1 base removed from V and 0 bases from J, the gap between germline ends came to 6 bases. Germline assignment: CDR1 SGHTA and CDR2 FQGTGA. The CDR3 has 14 residues. The CDR3 DNA sequence: TGTGCCAGCAGCTTAATGGGGGTGAACACTGAAGCTTTCTTT. Translating gives CASSLMGVNTEAFF.

The J gene is TRBJ2-3, the V gene TRBV28, with 10 bases that match TRBD2. Germline CDR1 reads MDHEN; CDR2 reads SYDVKM. The CDR3 has 14 amino acids. Trimming at V came to 7 bases and at J to 6 bases, leaving 7 bases not matched to a gene. The CDR3 protein is CASKESGRGDTQYF. The CDR3 DNA reads as TGTGCCAGCAAAGAGAGCGGGAGGGGGGATACGCAGTATTTT.